The clone carrying this T cell receptor (beta chain) was observed a handful of times. What it binds is not known. PCR involved 60 Vbeta and 13 Jbeta primers. Under the authors' procedure: Approximately 11 million of about 80 million unique TCR beta chains were shared, per a later count. Clones were read by immunoSEQ multiplex PCR, and TCRdb kept only the in-frame ones, dropping some. Clone size and the V and J calls come from that table; the DNA yielded D and trimming. The repertoire holds about 210,000 clones, about 82% seen once, with 2.9% in the top ten. This record comes from a study of cytomegalovirus exposure and HLA in healthy donors. Broader study findings: Cytomegalovirus association was assigned to 150 to 200 TCR beta chains. With later analysis, a missense DCLRE1C variant became linked to TCR beta V- and J-gene trimming. The later analysis indicated that the majority of CMV-associated TCR beta chains appeared HLA-restricted.

This TCR was recovered from a man aged 25 to 45 in good health and CMV-seronegative. Sequenced input: PBMCs.

CDR3 in DNA: TGCGCCAGCAGCCCGGGACAGATGAATCATGGTGGCTACACCTTC. Translation gives CASSPGQMNHGGYTF. The rearrangement links TRBV5-1 to TRBJ1-2; 7 positions match TRBD1. The CDR3 length is 15 residues. J lost 7 bases, V lost 4 bases, and 13 bases had no gene match. The germline V gene encodes CDR1 SGHRS and CDR2 YFSETQ.